These 11 T cell receptor beta chains came from one sample sequenced in a study of blood T cells in healthy people across ages. The use of a sample-barcoded 5' primer and a J-beta primer mix characterized a second PCR of roughly 6 to 11 cycles. TCRdb itself ran the 5' RACE reads through MiXCR, one entry per CDR3 protein. Of about 970,000 distinct CDR3 sequences listed, 51% were seen once; the top ten hold around a fifth. The specimen sequenced was blood. The receptors were gathered from a woman aged 60-75 years in good health.

The chain carries TRBV12-3 or TRBV12-4 and TRBJ2-5, with TRBD1 as a possible D gene (5 bases). Between the trimmed V and J ends, which lost 4 bases and 5 bases, there was a span of 17 bases. The CDR3 contains 15 residues. Here the CDR3 reads CASSSSRELGETQYF. The CDR3 DNA is TGTGCCAGCAGTTCATCCAGGGAACTCGGGGAGACCCAGTACTTC.

The chain has TRBV3-1 and TRBJ2-2; D unclear. CDR3 size: 13 residues. V lost 7 bases to trimming and J lost 4 bases, with 10 bases between them. CDR1 is LGHDT, CDR2 YNNKEL, per germline (reference sequence). CDR3 region: CASNKWGTGELFF. The CDR3 DNA reads TGTGCCAGCAACAAATGGGGCACCGGGGAGCTGTTTTTT. Together with reference TRBV3-1 and TRBJ2-2, the CDR3 gives the full variable domain: DTAVSQTPKYLVTQMGNDKSIKCEQNLGHDTMYWYKQDSKKFLKIMFSYNNKELIINETVPNRFSPKSPDKAHLNLHINSLELGDSAVYFCASNKWGTGELFFGEGSRLTVL.

This clonotype has more than one count but fewer than ten. V gene TRBV12-3 or TRBV12-4 combines with J gene TRBJ2-5, with TRBD2 identical over 11 bases. V lost 3 bases to trimming and J lost 5 bases; unmatched junction nucleotides: 8. The CDR3 is 16 residues long. CDR3 nucleotide sequence: TGTGCCAGCAGTTTGGGGACTAGCGGTAATGGGGAGACCCAGTACTTC. Translating it yields CASSLGTSGNGETQYF.

This clonotype came up a few times. V is TRBV7-9 and J is TRBJ2-3; unclear D gene. The germline V gene encodes CDR1 SEHNR and CDR2 FQNEAQ (reference sequence). This CDR3 has 12 amino acids. Trimming took 5 bases from V and 6 from J, leaving 9 bases between them. CDR3 sequence: CASSATRDTQYF. DNA of the CDR3: TGTGCCAGCAGCGCCACCCGGGATACGCAGTATTTT.

The chain couples TRBV6-5 to TRBJ1-4, with D uncertain. The CDR3 is 15 amino acids. V was pared by 2 bases and J by 8 bases, with 15 bases between. Germline lookup yields CDR1 MNHEY and CDR2 SVGAGI. Here the CDR3 reads CASSYQNGRGEKLFF. Written as DNA, the CDR3 is TGTGCCAGCAGTTACCAGAACGGACGGGGAGAAAAACTGTTTTTT.

The rearrangement links TRBV10-3 to TRBJ2-7; TRBD1 or TRBD2 may be the D gene (5 bases each). V was pared by 0 bases and J by 3 bases, with 12 bases between. The CDR3 runs to 15 residues. Germline loops: CDR1 ENHRY, CDR2 SYGVKD. CDR3 in amino acids: CAISESGGVDYEQYF. CDR3 sequence (DNA): TGTGCCATCAGTGAGTCTGGGGGAGTTGACTACGAGCAGTACTTC.

CDR3 region: CASQSEGASYEQYF. The CDR3 coding sequence is TGCGCCAGCCAATCGGAGGGCGCGTCCTACGAGCAGTACTTC. J is TRBJ2-7 and V is TRBV5-1; maybe TRBD2 (6 bases). This CDR3 comprises 14 residues. The germline V gene encodes CDR1 SGHRS and CDR2 YFSETQ. V lost 7 bases, J lost 1 base, and 15 bases lay in between.

This clonotype was recorded a few times. V is TRBV12-3 or TRBV12-4 and J is TRBJ1-2, with a weak D call TRBD1 (5 bases). The V end was cut by 5 bases, the J end by 1 base, with 14 bases between. CDR3 length equals 15 residues. The CDR3 DNA follows: TGTGCCAGCAGTACGAGGGTGGGGGTTAACTATGGCTACACCTTC. This sequence encodes CASSTRVGVNYGYTF.

The sample holds one count of this clonotype. The J gene is TRBJ1-5, the V gene TRBV30; D call uncertain. The CDR3 is 12 amino acids. The germline V gene has CDR1 GTSNPN and CDR2 SVGIG (reference sequence). The germline V and J ends were trimmed by 1 base and 9 bases, with 10 bases remaining between them. The CDR3 DNA sequence: TGTGCCTGGAGTGACCCCTTTACGCCCCAGCATTTT. Amino acids: CAWSDPFTPQHF.

The chain's CDR3 is CAIRADPKSEQFF. The CDR3 DNA reads as TGTGCCATCAGGGCAGACCCCAAGAGTGAGCAGTTCTTC. V is TRBV10-3 and J is TRBJ2-1; D unresolved. Germline V gene lookup returns CDR1 ENHRY and CDR2 SYGVKD. The CDR3 totals 13 residues. The V end lost 6 bases, the J end lost 9 bases, and 15 bases lay between the germline ends.

Concerning this clonotype: Mismatch with germline at one junction end may stem from a read error. The rearrangement joins TRBV11-2 to TRBJ2-5; D not certain. Germline CDR1 and CDR2: SGHAT and FQNNGV. The length of the CDR3 is 15 residues. The CDR3 DNA follows: TGTGCCGGCAGCCCCGGCGGATGGAACCAAGAGACCCAGTACTTC. The encoded protein is CAGSPGGWNQETQYF.